These 11 T cell receptor beta chains share one sample of origin, sequenced in a study of blood T cells in healthy people across ages. It was with a sample-barcoded 5' primer and a J-beta primer mix that a second PCR of about 6 to 12 cycles was run. TCRdb reanalysed the 5' RACE reads using MiXCR and keeps one entry per CDR3 protein. The sample lists about 1,000,000 distinct CDR3 sequences, 35% to 50% occurring once. The specimen sequenced was blood. These receptors originate from an older woman in good health.

The chain combines TRBV27 with TRBJ2-6, with 8 bases identical to TRBD1. The germline gives CDR1 MNHEY, CDR2 SMNVEV (reference sequence). The CDR3 has 18 residues. V lost 5 bases and J lost 0; bases outside the gene matches: 9. The CDR3 bases are TGTGCCAGCAGTACCCGAGGACAGGGCGTCTCTGGGGCCAACGTCCTGACTTTC. As protein: CASSTRGQGVSGANVLTF.

J is TRBJ2-7 and V is TRBV28; TRBD2 agrees at 8 bases. V trimming: 0 bases; J trimming: 1 base; junction bases outside the gene matches: 2. The CDR3 runs 15 residues. Germline assignment: CDR1 MDHEN and CDR2 SYDVKM. The CDR3 nucleotides read TGTGCCAGCAGTTTATGGCGGGAGGATTCCTACGAGCAGTACTTC. Amino acids: CASSLWREDSYEQYF.

In this sample, this clonotype turned up a few times. CDR3 coding DNA: TGTGCCAGCGGCACCGGCACTAGCGGTAACAATGAGCAGTTCTTC. Amino acids: CASGTGTSGNNEQFF. The chain employs TRBV18 and TRBJ2-1; the match to TRBD2 covers 8 bases. The ends lost 8 bases at V and 5 bases at J; junction bases unmatched: 11. The germline V gene has CDR1 KGHSH and CDR2 LQKENI. The CDR3 loop spans 15 amino acids.

A few counts support this clonotype. V usage is TRBV7-6 and J usage is TRBJ2-3; D perhaps matches TRBD1 (5 bases). Germline CDR1 is SGHVS and CDR2 is FNYEAQ. The CDR3 is 12 residues long. V lost 5 bases and J lost 5, with 8 bases in between. CDR3 coding DNA: TGTGCCAGCAGCCCCGACAGAGATACGCAGTATTTT. This codes for CASSPDRDTQYF. Drawing the rest from reference TRBV7-6 and TRBJ2-3, the complete variable domain is GAGVSQSPRYKVTKRGQDVALRCDPISGHVSLYWYRQALGQGPEFLTYFNYEAQQDKSGLPNDRFSAERPEGSISTLTIQRTEQRDSAMYRCASSPDRDTQYFGPGTRLTVL.

The chain joins TRBV9 to TRBJ2-7; TRBD2 aligns across 8 bases. The V segment lost 0 bases and the J segment 1 base; nucleotides outside the gene matches: 3. The CDR3 totals 15 residues. Germline V gene sequence: CDR1 SGDLS, CDR2 YYNGEE. CDR3 in amino acids: CASSVAGLGSYEQYF. CDR3 DNA sequence: TGTGCCAGCAGCGTAGCGGGACTAGGATCCTACGAGCAGTACTTC.

This chain joins TRBV29-1 and TRBJ1-2, with D possibly being TRBD1 (5 bases). The CDR3 length is 10 residues. With 2 bases removed from V and 8 bases from J, the gap between germline ends came to 6 bases. The germline CDR1 and CDR2 sequences are SQVTM and ANQGSEA. CDR3 in amino acids: CSVERGGYTF. CDR3 DNA: TGCAGCGTTGAAAGGGGAGGCTACACCTTC.

This clonotype has a handful of counts. The V gene is TRBV6-2 or TRBV6-3, the J gene TRBJ2-1; TRBD2 matches at 12 bases. V was clipped by 5 bases and J by 8 bases; unmatched bases: 7. The length of the CDR3 is 15 residues. The germline V gene has CDR1 MNHEY and CDR2 SVGEGT. The CDR3 DNA reads TGTGCCAGCAGTAGACGACTAGCGGGAGCGGATGAGCAGTTCTTC. Translating gives CASSRRLAGADEQFF.

This clonotype was detected only a few times. The chain has TRBV7-2 and TRBJ2-5, with D uncertain. CDR3 length equals 14 residues. V was shortened by 6 bases and J by 1 base, with 12 bases between the two germline ends. The germline CDR1 and CDR2 sequences are SGHTA and FQGNSA. Here the CDR3 reads CASSPTRIQETQYF. The CDR3 nucleotides read TGTGCCAGCAGTCCGACACGGATCCAAGAGACCCAGTACTTC.

The chain is built from TRBV25-1 and TRBJ2-1; 10 bases map to TRBD1. Trimming removed 3 bases from V and 13 bases from J; junction bases left unmatched: 12. Per germline, CDR1 MGHDK and CDR2 SYGVNS. The CDR3 is 15 residues long. The DNA of the CDR3 is TGTGCCAGCAGTGACCCAGACAGGGGGCGAGGGACCCAGTTCTTC. It translates to CASSDPDRGRGTQFF.

The chain employs TRBV3-1 and TRBJ2-1, with 9 nucleotides matching TRBD2. CDR1 and CDR2 (germline): LGHDT, YNNKEL (reference sequence). This CDR3 has 16 amino acids. Germline trimming cut 1 base from V and 8 bases from J; bases unmatched to any gene: 9. CDR3 in DNA: TGTGCCAGCAGCCAAGTAGCGGGAGAACACCCCGATGAGCAGTTCTTC. Amino acids: CASSQVAGEHPDEQFF.

The chain carries TRBV20-1 and TRBJ2-7; a weak D match, TRBD1 (7 bases). CDR3 size: 14 residues. Germline assignment: CDR1 DFQATT and CDR2 SNEGSKA (reference sequence). V was pared by 1 base and J by 2 bases, with 12 bases between. CDR3 amino acids: CSARGQGGTYEQYF. CDR3 in DNA: TGCAGTGCTAGAGGGCAGGGGGGAACCTACGAGCAGTACTTC.